These T cell receptor beta chains were read from a single sample in a study of blood T cell repertoires in COVID-19. TCRdb keeps only in-frame clones here, not all; method: immunoSEQ multiplex PCR. The sample holds 250,000 to 300,000 clones, about 88% seen once. Sequenced: peripheral blood. Receptors originate from a woman aged 25 to 39 with COVID-19, enrolled during active disease. CDR3s include the opening cysteine and the closing phenylalanine or tryptophan. Size is stated for part of the rows, as once, few or many counts, or as a class when the clone is expanded.

-	TRBV5-1	CASSLGQGLGNQPQHF
-	TRBV7-8	CASSSNRGKVEAFF
-	TRBV18	CASSPTGVEAFF
-	TRBV19	CASSRRSSGEQYF
-	TRBV2	CASSVDKDFTDTQYF
-	TRBV3-1/TRBV3-2	CATHLAGTYEQYF
-	TRBV29-1	CSVGGWAYNEQFF
-	TRBV7-2	CASSTSTGLTEAFF
-	TRBV7-2	CASSLANTVGEQYF
-	TRBV4-1	CASSQDPPGMGYTF
-	TRBV6-1	CASSARTNSINTEAFF
-	TRBV28	CASSPPTGDKETQYF
-	TRBV5-4	CASSLAGGRGYTEAFF
-	TRBV19	CASSWRQTNEKLFF
once	TRBV9	CASSVGTSGTGREDTQYF
once	TRBV7-9	CASSLAGGSAYEQYF
-	TRBV5-1	CASSLGQGNYGYTF
-	TRBV5-1	CASSFGGQGYGYTF
-	TRBV24-1	CATSDFQETQYF
-	TRBV7-9	CASSFLAGGEGTQYF
many	TRBV5-4	CASSREGQGSGYTF
-	TRBV10-3	CAISKLAGGPDTQYF
-	TRBV6-4	CASVDSVVYF
once	TRBV5-1	CASSLRVGGAETQYF
-	TRBV19	CASSILVSAGRPNEQFF
-	TRBV6-6	CASSGWAVLMNTEAFF
-	TRBV4-3	CASSQGRSGGEAFF
-	TRBV5-4	CASSAGQINEQYF
-	TRBV30	CAWSGGGVSYEQYF